Presented here are 5 T cell receptor beta chains from one specimen sequenced in a study of T cells in Graves' hyperthyroidism and ophthalmopathy. Using RNA transcripts as the source, TCR beta CDR3 regions were amplified. Primed by the HTBI set, a first-round RT-PCR was run on the TCR CDR3. Via MiXCR, TCRdb re-called the multiplex PCR reads, giving one row per CDR3 protein. The sample has about 370,000 distinct CDR3 sequences, about 15% seen once. Sample: blood. These receptors were taken from a woman aged 60-70 years with Graves' ophthalmopathy.

The chain couples TRBV20-1 to TRBJ2-1; 7 positions agree with TRBD2. V was clipped by 2 bases and J by 10 bases; unmatched bases: 5. Germline V gives CDR1 DFQATT, CDR2 SNEGSKA (reference sequence). The length of the CDR3 is 12 residues. As DNA, the CDR3 is TGCAGTGCTAGACCGACTAGCAGCGAGCAGTTCTTC. This codes for CSARPTSSEQFF.

This clonotype was counted at least ten times. This chain joins TRBV4-2 and TRBJ2-7; D gene unclear. The CDR3 runs 15 residues. In germline, CDR1 is LGHNA, CDR2 YNFKEQ. V was trimmed by 3 bases and J by 3 bases, leaving 15 bases between them. CDR3 residues: CASSQGLSQDYEQYF. CDR3 sequence (DNA): TGTGCCAGCAGCCAGGGTCTCTCCCAGGACTACGAGCAGTACTTC.

In its sample, this clonotype was seen many times. J is TRBJ2-7 and V is TRBV3-1, with a weak D call TRBD1 (6 bases). V gave up 1 base and J gave up 6 bases, with 25 bases separating them. The CDR3 has 18 residues. The V gene's germline CDR1 is LGHDT and CDR2 YNNKEL (reference sequence). CDR3 nucleotide sequence: TGTGCCAGCAGCCAAGGTCCCTCAGGGTATGGGGGCGGCTTCGAGCAGTACTTC. It specifies CASSQGPSGYGGGFEQYF.

This clonotype was seen at least ten times. The chain employs TRBV29-1 and TRBJ2-7, with a tentative D call TRBD1 (5 bases). The CDR3 sequence is 14 residues long. CDR1 is SQVTM and CDR2 is ANQGSEA in the germline V gene. The V end was cut by 3 bases, the J end by 3 bases, with 15 bases between. This CDR3 reads CSVEVQGPYYEQYF. The CDR3 coding sequence is TGCAGCGTTGAGGTGCAGGGTCCCTACTACGAGCAGTACTTC.

This clonotype was observed many times. The J gene is TRBJ2-3, the V gene TRBV20-1; D assignment may be TRBD1 or TRBD2 (5 bases each). CDR1 and CDR2 from the germline V gene are DFQATT and SNEGSKA (reference sequence). This CDR3 has 14 amino acids. The germline V and J ends were trimmed by 6 bases and 0 bases, with 13 bases remaining between them. The CDR3 region is CSATRQTSTDTQYF. DNA of the CDR3: TGCAGTGCCACTAGACAGACCAGCACAGATACGCAGTATTTT.